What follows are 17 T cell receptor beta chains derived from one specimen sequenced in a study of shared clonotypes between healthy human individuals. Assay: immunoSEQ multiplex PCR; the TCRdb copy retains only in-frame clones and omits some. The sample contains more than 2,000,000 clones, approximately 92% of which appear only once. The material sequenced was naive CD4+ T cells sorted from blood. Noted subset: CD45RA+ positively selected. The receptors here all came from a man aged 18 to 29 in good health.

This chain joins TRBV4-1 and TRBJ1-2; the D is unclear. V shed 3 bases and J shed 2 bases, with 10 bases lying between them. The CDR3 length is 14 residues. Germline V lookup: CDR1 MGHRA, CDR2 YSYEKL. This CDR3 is CASSQATWNYGYTF. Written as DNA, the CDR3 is TGCGCCAGCAGCCAGGCCACGTGGAACTATGGCTACACCTTC.

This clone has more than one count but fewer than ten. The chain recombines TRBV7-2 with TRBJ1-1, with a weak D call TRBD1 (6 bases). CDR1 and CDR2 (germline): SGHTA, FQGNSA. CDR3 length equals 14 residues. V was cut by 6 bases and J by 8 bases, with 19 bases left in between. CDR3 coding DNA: TGTGCCAGCAGTCATACGACAGGCGAGGGCGAAGCTTTCTTT. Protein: CASSHTTGEGEAFF.

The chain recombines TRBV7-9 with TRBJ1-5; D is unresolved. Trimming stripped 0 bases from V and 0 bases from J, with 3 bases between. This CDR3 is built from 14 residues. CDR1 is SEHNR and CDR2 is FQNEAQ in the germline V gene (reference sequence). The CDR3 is CASSLAPSNQPQHF. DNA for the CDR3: TGTGCCAGCAGCTTAGCACCTAGCAATCAGCCCCAGCATTTT.

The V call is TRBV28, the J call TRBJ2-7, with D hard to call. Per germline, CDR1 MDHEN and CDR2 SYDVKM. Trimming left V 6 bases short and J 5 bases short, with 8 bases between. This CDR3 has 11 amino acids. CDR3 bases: TGTGCCAGCAGCCTCGAACACGAGCAGTACTTC. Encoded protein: CASSLEHEQYF.

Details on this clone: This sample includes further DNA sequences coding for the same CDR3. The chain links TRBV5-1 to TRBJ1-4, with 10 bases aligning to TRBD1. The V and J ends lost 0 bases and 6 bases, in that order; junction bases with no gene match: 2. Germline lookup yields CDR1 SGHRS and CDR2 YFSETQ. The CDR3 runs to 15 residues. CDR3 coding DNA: TGCGCCAGCAGCTTGGGTGGGACAGGGGATGAAAAACTGTTTTTT. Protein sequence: CASSLGGTGDEKLFF.

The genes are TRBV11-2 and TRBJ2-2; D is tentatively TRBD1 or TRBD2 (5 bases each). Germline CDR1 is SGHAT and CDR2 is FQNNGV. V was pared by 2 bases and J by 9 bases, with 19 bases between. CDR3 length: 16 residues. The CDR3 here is CASSLSGAGLSRELFF. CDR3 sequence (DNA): TGTGCCAGCAGCTTATCCGGGGCAGGTCTATCTCGGGAGCTGTTTTTT.

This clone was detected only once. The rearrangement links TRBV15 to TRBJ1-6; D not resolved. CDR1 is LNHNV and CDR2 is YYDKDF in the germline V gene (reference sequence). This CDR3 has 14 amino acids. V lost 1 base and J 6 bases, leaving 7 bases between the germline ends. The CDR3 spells CATSRGFGNSPLHF. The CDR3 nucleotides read TGTGCCACCAGCAGAGGTTTTGGTAATTCACCCCTCCACTTT.

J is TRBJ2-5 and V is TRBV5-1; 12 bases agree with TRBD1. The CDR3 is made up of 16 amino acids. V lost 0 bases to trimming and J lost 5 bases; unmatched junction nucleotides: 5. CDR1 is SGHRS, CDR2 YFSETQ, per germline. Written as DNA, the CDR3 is TGCGCCAGCAGCTTGGAAGGGACAGGGGGCTTTGAGACCCAGTACTTC. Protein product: CASSLEGTGGFETQYF.

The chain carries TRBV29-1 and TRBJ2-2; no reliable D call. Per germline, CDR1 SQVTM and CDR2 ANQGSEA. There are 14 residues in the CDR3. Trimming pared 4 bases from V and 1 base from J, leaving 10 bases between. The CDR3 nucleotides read TGCAGCGTTGTAGGTAGCCAGAACACCGGGGAGCTGTTTTTT. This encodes CSVVGSQNTGELFF.

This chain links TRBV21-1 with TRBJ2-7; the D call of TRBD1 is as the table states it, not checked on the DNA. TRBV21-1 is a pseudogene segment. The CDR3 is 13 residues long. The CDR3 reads CASSRGRGGEQYF. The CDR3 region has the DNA TGTGCCAGCAGCAGAGGGCGAGGGGGCGAGCAGTACTTC.

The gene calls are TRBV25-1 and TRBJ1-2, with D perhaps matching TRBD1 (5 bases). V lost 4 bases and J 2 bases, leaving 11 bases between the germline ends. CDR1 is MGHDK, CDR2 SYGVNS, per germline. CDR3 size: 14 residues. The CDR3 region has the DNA TGTGCCAGCAGTGCGGGGGACCAAAACTATGGCTACACCTTC. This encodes CASSAGDQNYGYTF.

This CDR3 reads CASSGGQGGSGYTF. In DNA, the CDR3 is TGCGCCAGCAGCGGTGGACAGGGAGGCTCCGGCTACACCTTC. V is TRBV5-1 and J is TRBJ1-2; 8 bases agree with TRBD1. This CDR3 region has 14 residues. V was clipped by 4 bases and J by 8 bases; unmatched bases: 10. Germline V CDR1 and CDR2: SGHRS, YFSETQ.

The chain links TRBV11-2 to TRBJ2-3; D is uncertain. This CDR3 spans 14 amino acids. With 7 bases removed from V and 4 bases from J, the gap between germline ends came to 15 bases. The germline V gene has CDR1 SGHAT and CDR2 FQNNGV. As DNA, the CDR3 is TGTGCCAGCAATAACTGGAGCCGGCCAGATACGCAGTATTTT. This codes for CASNNWSRPDTQYF.

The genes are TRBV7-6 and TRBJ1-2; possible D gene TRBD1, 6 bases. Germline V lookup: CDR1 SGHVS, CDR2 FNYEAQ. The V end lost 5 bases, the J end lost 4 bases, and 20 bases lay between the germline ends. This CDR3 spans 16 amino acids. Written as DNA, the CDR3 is TGTGCCAGCAGCCAGGGGCAGGGCCCCTCCCTCTATGGCTACACCTTC. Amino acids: CASSQGQGPSLYGYTF.

This CDR3 reads CASSLPRTKTNEQFF. The CDR3 DNA sequence: TGTGCCAGCAGCCTTCCCCGGACGAAGACCAATGAGCAGTTCTTC. This chain links TRBV14 with TRBJ2-1, with D hard to call. Trimming took off 4 bases at V and 6 bases at J, with 16 bases between the two ends. Looked up from germline, CDR1 is SGHDN and CDR2 is FVKESK. The CDR3 consists of 15 residues.

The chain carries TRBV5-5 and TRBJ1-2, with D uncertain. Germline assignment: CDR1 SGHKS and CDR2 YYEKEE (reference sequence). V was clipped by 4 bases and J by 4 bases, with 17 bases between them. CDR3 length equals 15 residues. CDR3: CASSLGPVDGYGYTF. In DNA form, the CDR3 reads TGTGCCAGCAGCCTCGGGCCCGTCGACGGCTATGGCTACACCTTC.

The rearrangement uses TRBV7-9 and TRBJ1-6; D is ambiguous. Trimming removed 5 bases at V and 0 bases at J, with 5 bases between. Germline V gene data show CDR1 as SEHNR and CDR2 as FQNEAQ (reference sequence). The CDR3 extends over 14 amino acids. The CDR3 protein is CASSPSSYNSPLHF. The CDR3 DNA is TGTGCCAGCAGCCCTAGCTCCTATAATTCACCCCTCCACTTT. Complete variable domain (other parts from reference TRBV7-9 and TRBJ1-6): DTGVSQNPRHKITKRGQNVTFRCDPISEHNRLYWYRQTLGQGPEFLTYFQNEAQLEKSRLLSDRFSAERPKGSFSTLEIQRTEQGDSAMYLCASSPSSYNSPLHFGNGTRLTVT.